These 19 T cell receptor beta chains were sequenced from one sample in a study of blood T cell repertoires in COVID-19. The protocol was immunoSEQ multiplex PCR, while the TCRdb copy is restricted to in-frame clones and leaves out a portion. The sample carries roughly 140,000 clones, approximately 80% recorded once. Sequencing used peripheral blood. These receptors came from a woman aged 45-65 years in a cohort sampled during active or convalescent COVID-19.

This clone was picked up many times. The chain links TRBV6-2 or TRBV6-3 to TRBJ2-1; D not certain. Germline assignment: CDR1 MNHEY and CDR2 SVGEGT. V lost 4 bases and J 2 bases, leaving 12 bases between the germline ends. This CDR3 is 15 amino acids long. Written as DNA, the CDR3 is TGTGCCAGCAGTTTTCCCAGACAAGCCTACAATGAGCAGTTCTTC. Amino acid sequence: CASSFPRQAYNEQFF.

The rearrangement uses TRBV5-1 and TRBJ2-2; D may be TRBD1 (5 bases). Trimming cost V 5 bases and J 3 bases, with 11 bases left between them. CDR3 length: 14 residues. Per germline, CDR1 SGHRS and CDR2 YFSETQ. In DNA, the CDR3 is TGCGCCAGCAGGAGGCAGGGTGACACCGGGGAGCTGTTTTTT. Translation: CASRRQGDTGELFF.

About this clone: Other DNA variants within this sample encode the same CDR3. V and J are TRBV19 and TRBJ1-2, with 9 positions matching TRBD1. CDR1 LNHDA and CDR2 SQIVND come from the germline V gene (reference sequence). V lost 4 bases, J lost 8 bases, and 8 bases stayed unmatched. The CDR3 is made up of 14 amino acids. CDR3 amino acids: CASSTGQGLGGYTF. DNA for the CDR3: TGTGCCAGTAGTACTGGACAGGGGTTAGGGGGCTACACCTTC.

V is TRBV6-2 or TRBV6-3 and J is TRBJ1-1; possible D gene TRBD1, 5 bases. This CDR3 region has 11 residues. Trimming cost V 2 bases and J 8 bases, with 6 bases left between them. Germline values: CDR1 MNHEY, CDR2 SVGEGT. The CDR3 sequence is CASSYGGEAFF. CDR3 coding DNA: TGTGCCAGCAGTTACGGGGGGGAAGCTTTCTTT.

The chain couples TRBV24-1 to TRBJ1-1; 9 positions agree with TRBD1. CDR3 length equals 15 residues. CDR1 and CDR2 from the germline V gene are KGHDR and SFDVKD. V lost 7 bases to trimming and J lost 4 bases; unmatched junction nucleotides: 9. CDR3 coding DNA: TGTGCCACCAGGGAGACAGGGGGAATTGGCACTGAAGCTTTCTTT. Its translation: CATRETGGIGTEAFF.

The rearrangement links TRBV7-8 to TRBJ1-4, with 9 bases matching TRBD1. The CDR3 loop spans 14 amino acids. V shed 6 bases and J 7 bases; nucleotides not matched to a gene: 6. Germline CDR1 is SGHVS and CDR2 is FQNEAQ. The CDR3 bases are TGTGCCAGCAGTTCCGGGACAGGGTCTGAAAAACTGTTTTTT. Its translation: CASSSGTGSEKLFF.

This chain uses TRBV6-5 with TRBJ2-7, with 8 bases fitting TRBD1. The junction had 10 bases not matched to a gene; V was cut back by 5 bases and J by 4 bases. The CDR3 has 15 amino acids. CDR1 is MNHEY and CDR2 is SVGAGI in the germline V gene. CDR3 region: CASSPTGGTGYEQYF. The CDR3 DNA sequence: TGTGCCAGCAGTCCCACCGGCGGGACAGGATACGAGCAGTACTTC.

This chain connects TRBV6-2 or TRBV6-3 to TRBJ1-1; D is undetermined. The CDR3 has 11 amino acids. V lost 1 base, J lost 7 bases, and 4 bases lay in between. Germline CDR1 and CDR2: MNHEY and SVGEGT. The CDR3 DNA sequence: TGTGCCAGCAGTTACTTCCATGAAGCTTTCTTT. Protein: CASSYFHEAFF.

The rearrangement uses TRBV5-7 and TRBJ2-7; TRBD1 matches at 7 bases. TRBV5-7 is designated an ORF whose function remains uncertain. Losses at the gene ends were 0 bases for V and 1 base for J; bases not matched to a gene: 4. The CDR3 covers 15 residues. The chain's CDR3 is CASSLVEGQSYEQYF. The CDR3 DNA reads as TGTGCCAGCAGCTTGGTAGAGGGACAGTCCTACGAGCAGTACTTC.

CDR3 bases: TGCAGTGCTAGTTTAGGGGGATCTGGGGCCAACGTCCTGACTTTC. Its translation: CSASLGGSGANVLTF. The chain couples TRBV20-1 to TRBJ2-6; possible D gene TRBD1, 6 bases. Germline-derived CDR1 and CDR2 are DFQATT and SNEGSKA (reference sequence). CDR3 size: 15 residues. V was pared by 3 bases and J by 1 base, with 10 bases between.

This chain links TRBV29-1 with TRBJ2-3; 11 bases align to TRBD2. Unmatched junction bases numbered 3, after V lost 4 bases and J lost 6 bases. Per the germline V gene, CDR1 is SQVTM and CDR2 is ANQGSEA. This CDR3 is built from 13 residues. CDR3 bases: TGCAGCGTTGTAGCGGGGGGGCTGGATACGCAGTATTTT. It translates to CSVVAGGLDTQYF.

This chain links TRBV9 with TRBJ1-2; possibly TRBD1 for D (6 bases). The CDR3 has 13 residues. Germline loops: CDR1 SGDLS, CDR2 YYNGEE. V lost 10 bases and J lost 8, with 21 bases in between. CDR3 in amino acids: CAGWSRGVEGYTF. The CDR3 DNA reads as TGTGCCGGATGGTCCAGGGGCGTAGAGGGCTACACCTTC. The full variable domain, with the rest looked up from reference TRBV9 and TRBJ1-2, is DSGVTQTPKHLITATGQRVTLRCSPRSGDLSVYWYQQSLDQGLQFLIQYYNGEERAKGNILERFSAQQFPDLHSELNLSSLELGDSALYFCAGWSRGVEGYTFGSGTRLTVV.

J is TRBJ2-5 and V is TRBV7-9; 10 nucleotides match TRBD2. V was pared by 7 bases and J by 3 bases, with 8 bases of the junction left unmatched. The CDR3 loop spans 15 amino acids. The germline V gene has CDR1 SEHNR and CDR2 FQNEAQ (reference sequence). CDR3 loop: CASTLGSGGKETQYF. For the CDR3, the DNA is TGTGCCAGCACCCTAGGTAGCGGGGGGAAAGAGACCCAGTACTTC.

The CDR3 nucleotides read TGTGCCAGCAGTTTGCCTGCGAATGAAAAACTGTTTTTT. It yields the protein CASSLPANEKLFF. The rearrangement links TRBV7-9 to TRBJ1-4; D is unclear. The germline CDR1 and CDR2 sequences are SEHNR and FQNEAQ (reference sequence). V shed 6 bases and J shed 5 bases, with 10 bases lying between them. The CDR3 sequence is 13 residues long.

In nucleotides, the CDR3 is TGTGCCAGCAGCTTACAGGGGGCGCTTGAAGCTTTCTTT. This translates into CASSLQGALEAFF. The genes are TRBV7-6 and TRBJ1-1; 8 bases match TRBD1. In germline, CDR1 is SGHVS, CDR2 FNYEAQ. The CDR3 totals 13 residues. The V gene end was trimmed by 2 bases and the J gene end by 7 bases; junction bases not matched to a gene: 3.

CDR3 region: CASRPGTGDRGYTF. The DNA for the CDR3 is TGCGCCAGCAGACCCGGGACAGGGGACAGGGGCTACACCTTC. The chain uses TRBV5-1 and TRBJ1-2; 10 nucleotides align to TRBD1. The CDR3 sequence is 14 residues long. V lost 5 bases to trimming and J lost 8 bases; unmatched junction nucleotides: 9. The germline gives CDR1 SGHRS, CDR2 YFSETQ. Looking up the rest from reference TRBV5-1 and TRBJ1-2 gives the full variable domain: KAGVTQTPRYLIKTRGQQVTLSCSPISGHRSVSWYQQTPGQGLQFLFEYFSETQRNKGNFPGRFSGRQFSNSRSEMNVSTLELGDSALYLCASRPGTGDRGYTFGSGTRLTVV.

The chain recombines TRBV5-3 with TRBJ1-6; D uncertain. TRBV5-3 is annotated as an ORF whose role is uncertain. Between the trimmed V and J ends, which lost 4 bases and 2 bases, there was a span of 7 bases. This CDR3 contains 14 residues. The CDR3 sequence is CARSTPTYNSPLHF. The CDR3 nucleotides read TGTGCCAGAAGCACCCCTACCTATAATTCACCCCTCCACTTT.

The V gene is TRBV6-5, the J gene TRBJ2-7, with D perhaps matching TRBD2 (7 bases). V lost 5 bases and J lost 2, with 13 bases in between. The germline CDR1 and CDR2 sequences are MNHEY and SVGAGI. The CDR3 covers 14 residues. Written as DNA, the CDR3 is TGTGCCAGCAGTCGGGGGGCGCGCGCCTACGAGCAGTACTTC. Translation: CASSRGARAYEQYF.

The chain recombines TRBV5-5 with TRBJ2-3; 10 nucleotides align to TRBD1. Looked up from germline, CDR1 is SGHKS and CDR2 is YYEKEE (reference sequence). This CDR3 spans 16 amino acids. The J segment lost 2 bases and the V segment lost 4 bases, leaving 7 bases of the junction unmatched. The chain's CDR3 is CASSTQTGGFTDTQYF. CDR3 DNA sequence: TGTGCCAGCAGCACCCAGACAGGGGGCTTCACAGATACGCAGTATTTT.